This T cell receptor (beta chain) appears in the sequencing data of a study of identifying expanded T cells in peripheral blood. Clones were sequenced by immunoSEQ multiplex PCR, and TCRdb holds only the in-frame ones, with some missing. This sample has around 120,000 clones, with around 88% found just once. This clone was observed a single time. Sequenced: blood. This receptor was identified in a person between 18 and 75 years old in good health.

CDR3: CASSITVKQPQHF. The CDR3 bases are TGTGCCAGTAGTATAACGGTCAAACAGCCCCAGCATTTT. The chain uses TRBV19 and TRBJ1-5; no clear D gene. Trimming pared 2 bases from V and 7 bases from J, leaving 9 bases between. This CDR3 region has 13 residues. Per germline, CDR1 LNHDA and CDR2 SQIVND (reference sequence).